This T cell receptor beta chain was captured by sequencing in a study of early T cells in non-severe SARS-CoV-2 infection. Each CDR3 protein is one row after TCRdb ran MiXCR on the 5' RACE reads. The sample lists around 65,000 distinct CDR3 sequences; around 12% were seen once. The CDR3 has 13 residues. Germline loops: CDR1 DFQATT, CDR2 SNEGSKA (reference sequence). Trimming cost V 3 bases and J 9 bases, with 14 bases left between them. The chain joins TRBV20-1 to TRBJ1-4; tentatively, D is TRBD1 (5 bases). The input for sequencing was whole blood, taken at baseline. The clonotype comes from an adult who was a healthcare worker with PCR-confirmed SARS-CoV-2 infection or an uninfected control (not recorded which). CDR3 amino acids: CSASKEGAKKLFF. The CDR3 DNA is TGCAGTGCTAGCAAAGAAGGGGCAAAAAAACTGTTTTTT.